These T cell receptor beta chains were read from a single sample in a study of blood T cell repertoires in COVID-19. Sequenced by immunoSEQ multiplex PCR; TCRdb stores in-frame clones only, minus some. The table includes about 57,000 clones, roughly 78% detected once. The source material was peripheral blood. These receptors were collected from a woman older than 75 with acute or convalescent COVID-19. CDR3s include the opening cysteine and the closing phenylalanine or tryptophan. Fields, in order: D gene, clone size, J gene, V gene, CDR3 protein, CDR3 DNA. The D gene is left open where the match is weak. Size is stated for part of the rows, as once, few or many counts, or as a class when the clone is expanded.

TRBD2 - TRBJ2-1 TRBV27 CASSLSSGGAFDEQFF TGTGCCAGCAGTTTATCGAGCGGGGGGGCTTTCGATGAGCAGTTCTTC
- - TRBJ1-2 TRBV6-5 CASRGETLYGYTF TGTGCCAGCAGAGGGGAAACTCTCTATGGCTACACCTTC
- - TRBJ1-4 TRBV7-2 CASSLAGSPEKLFF TGTGCCAGCAGCTTAGCAGGGAGTCCTGAAAAACTGTTTTTT
- - TRBJ1-1 TRBV6-6 CASSYDRGGTEAFF TGTGCCAGCAGTTACGATCGGGGAGGGACTGAAGCTTTCTTT
- once TRBJ2-3 TRBV5-5 CASSPGLQTYTDTQYF TGTGCCAGCAGCCCGGGACTTCAGACCTACACAGATACGCAGTATTTT
- - TRBJ2-7 TRBV2 CASSRSYEQYF TGTGCCAGCAGCCGCTCCTACGAGCAGTACTTC
- - TRBJ2-1 TRBV9 CASSVATGFSSYNEQFF TGTGCCAGCAGCGTAGCTACGGGGTTTTCCTCCTACAATGAGCAGTTCTTC
- - TRBJ2-7 TRBV7-8 CASSGQGAPSYEQYF TGTGCCAGCTCGGGCCAAGGGGCCCCCTCCTACGAGCAGTACTTC
- - TRBJ1-4 TRBV28 CASSSPAQGLEKLFF TGTGCCAGCAGTTCTCCGGCCCAGGGGCTTGAAAAACTGTTTTTT
TRBD2 - TRBJ2-1 TRBV19 CASRLGLAGPNEQFF TGTGCCAGTCGTCTCGGGCTAGCGGGACCAAATGAGCAGTTCTTC
- - TRBJ1-1 TRBV7-6 CASSLGGMNTEAFF TGTGCCAGCAGCTTAGGGGGCATGAACACTGAAGCTTTCTTT
TRBD2 - TRBJ2-1 TRBV27 CASSLTSGGAFEQFF TGTGCCAGCAGTCTGACTAGCGGGGGGGCCTTTGAGCAGTTCTTC
TRBD1 - TRBJ2-7 TRBV5-4 CASSLAGTVSYEQYF TGTGCCAGCAGCTTGGCCGGGACAGTCTCCTACGAGCAGTACTTC
- - TRBJ1-1 TRBV7-3 CASSQGRGSTEAFF TGTGCCAGCAGCCAAGGGCGGGGTTCCACTGAAGCTTTCTTT
TRBD1 - TRBJ1-2 TRBV19 CASSPGTGVYGYTF TGTGCCAGTAGTCCCGGGACAGGGGTTTATGGCTACACCTTC
- - TRBJ2-2 TRBV3-1/TRBV3-2 CASRDIIGELFF TGTGCCAGCAGGGACATAATCGGGGAGCTGTTTTTT
- - TRBJ2-2 TRBV7-9 CASSSPSRGRAGELFF TGTGCCAGCAGCTCACCCTCGCGTGGGCGGGCCGGGGAGCTGTTTTTT
TRBD1 - TRBJ1-2 TRBV28 CASSLWGTANYGYTF TGTGCCAGCAGTTTATGGGGGACAGCTAACTATGGCTACACCTTC
- - TRBJ1-1 TRBV29-1 CSAMRPNTEAFF TGCAGCGCTATGCGGCCGAACACTGAAGCTTTCTTT
- once TRBJ1-1 TRBV3-1/TRBV3-2 CASSLRNREAFF TGTGCCAGCAGCCTAAGAAACAGGGAAGCTTTCTTT
TRBD2 - TRBJ2-1 TRBV11-2 CASGPGTSTYYNEQFF TGTGCCAGCGGGCCCGGGACTAGCACTTACTACAATGAGCAGTTCTTC
- - TRBJ1-1 TRBV6-4 CASNYTEAFF TGTGCCAGCAACTACACTGAAGCTTTCTTT
TRBD1 - TRBJ2-2 TRBV6-6 CASSYGPTGGTGELFF TGTGCCAGCAGTTACGGGCCCACAGGGGGCACCGGGGAGCTGTTTTTT
- - TRBJ2-7 TRBV19 CASSRSGEGAYEQYF TGTGCCAGTAGCCGTTCGGGGGAGGGGGCCTACGAGCAGTACTTC
TRBD1 - TRBJ1-1 TRBV10-1 CASRGQGANTEAFF TGCGCCAGCAGGGGACAGGGGGCGAACACTGAAGCTTTCTTT
- - TRBJ2-7 TRBV11-2 CASSLGENYEQYF TGTGCCAGCAGCTTAGGGGAGAACTACGAGCAGTACTTC
- - TRBJ1-1 TRBV28 CASSFAGARTEAFF TGTGCCAGCAGTTTCGCAGGGGCGAGAACTGAAGCTTTCTTT
TRBD2 - TRBJ2-1 TRBV19 CASSIDGLAGNEQFF TGTGCCAGTAGTATAGATGGGCTAGCGGGGAATGAGCAGTTCTTC
TRBD2 - TRBJ2-1 TRBV5-4 CASSIGLAGGPLNEQFF TGTGCCAGCAGCATAGGACTAGCGGGGGGGCCTCTCAATGAGCAGTTCTTC
- - TRBJ2-7 TRBV19 CASSIDRYYEQYF TGTGCCAGTAGTATTGACAGATATTACGAGCAGTACTTC
- - TRBJ1-1 TRBV11-1 CASSLGTGSTEAFF TGTGCCAGCAGCTTAGGGACTGGTAGCACTGAAGCTTTCTTT
TRBD1 - TRBJ2-7 TRBV7-6 CASSTPGGAVIEQYF TGTGCCAGCAGCACCCCAGGGGGCGCTGTTATCGAGCAGTACTTC
- - TRBJ2-7 TRBV5-1 CASSRTLDSPHEQYF TGCGCCAGCAGCAGAACTTTAGATTCCCCCCACGAGCAGTACTTC
- - TRBJ2-1 TRBV10-3 CAISAGGDEQFF TGTGCCATCAGCGCGGGCGGGGACGAGCAGTTCTTC
- once TRBJ2-2 TRBV6-6 CASSLGVLAISYTGELFF TGTGCCAGCAGTCTGGGTGTGCTAGCTATTTCTTACACCGGGGAGCTGTTTTTT
TRBD1 - TRBJ1-1 TRBV3-1/TRBV3-2 CASSLTGTGRGTEAFF TGTGCCAGCAGCCTCACGGGGACAGGGCGGGGCACTGAAGCTTTCTTT
- - TRBJ2-4 TRBV21-1 CASITRYLAKNIQYF TGTGCCAGCATTACTAGGTACCTAGCCAAAAACATTCAGTACTTC
TRBD2 few TRBJ2-2 TRBV6-2/TRBV6-3 CASSFLSLAGGSGGELFF TGTGCCAGCAGTTTCCTCTCCCTAGCGGGGGGGTCCGGCGGGGAGCTGTTTTTT
TRBD1 - TRBJ1-5 TRBV18 CASSPRGQGGYSNQPQHF TGTGCCAGCTCACCACGCGGACAGGGAGGGTATAGCAATCAGCCCCAGCATTTT
- - TRBJ1-1 TRBV7-2 CASSYINTEAFF TGTGCCAGCAGCTATATAAACACTGAAGCTTTCTTT
- - TRBJ2-6 TRBV9 CASSVRISGANVLTF TGTGCCAGCAGCGTGCGTATCTCTGGGGCCAACGTCCTGACTTTC
TRBD2 - TRBJ2-3 TRBV29-1 CSVEQAGAYTDTQYF TGCAGCGTTGAACAAGCGGGGGCCTACACAGATACGCAGTATTTT
TRBD2 few TRBJ2-2 TRBV4-1 CASSQLGLAGGGNTGELFF TGCGCCAGCAGCCAGCTGGGACTAGCGGGAGGGGGGAACACCGGGGAGCTGTTTTTT
TRBD1 - TRBJ1-5 TRBV19 CASSIGDRGKFQHF TGTGCCAGTAGTATAGGGGACAGGGGTAAGTTCCAGCATTTT
- - TRBJ2-7 TRBV24-1 CATSATGKSYEQYF TGTGCCACCAGTGCTACAGGGAAATCCTACGAGCAGTACTTC
- once TRBJ1-4 TRBV5-5 CASSPTGRVGRNGEKLFF TGTGCCAGCAGCCCCACCGGGAGGGTGGGGCGTAATGGTGAAAAACTGTTTTTT
TRBD1 - TRBJ2-1 TRBV7-2 CASSLGGTGGRNEQFF TGTGCCAGCAGCTTAGGGGGGACAGGGGGCCGCAATGAGCAGTTCTTC
- - TRBJ2-7 TRBV6-5 CASRPPTHEQYF TGTGCCAGCAGACCACCTACCCACGAGCAGTACTTC
TRBD1 - TRBJ2-2 TRBV28 CASGSGTGGSGELFF TGTGCCAGCGGCTCCGGGACAGGGGGCTCGGGGGAGCTGTTTTTT
- - TRBJ2-7 TRBV12-2 CASRPGTSSYEQYF TGTGCAAGTCGCCCCGGGACTTCCTCCTACGAGCAGTACTTC
TRBD2 once TRBJ2-3 TRBV6-5 CASRRTSSGTDTQYF TGTGCCAGCAGGAGGACTAGTTCTGGCACAGATACGCAGTATTTT
TRBD2 - TRBJ2-5 TRBV5-4 CASTRGEDKVTETQYF TGTGCCAGCACCCGGGGGGAAGACAAGGTGACAGAGACCCAGTACTTC